The next 10 T cell receptor beta chains were all read from a single sample in a study of CD8 T cells in ankylosing spondylitis. MiXCR was run by TCRdb on the 5' RACE reads, yielding one entry per CDR3 protein. The sample has a few hundred thousand distinct CDR3 sequences, about 10% seen once. Sequenced input: blood, either unsorted or a sorted T cell fraction (not recorded which). The receptors stem from a male donor with ankylosing spondylitis or in good health (not recorded which).

This clonotype was observed at least ten times. The genes are TRBV5-1 and TRBJ1-2; 10 positions agree with TRBD1. The germline gives CDR1 SGHRS, CDR2 YFSETQ. With 3 bases clipped from V and 4 bases from J, the junction kept 9 bases outside the gene matches. The CDR3 is made up of 16 amino acids. The CDR3 region is CASSSSSGQGPYGYTF. The CDR3 DNA is TGCGCCAGCAGCTCCTCCTCGGGACAGGGGCCCTATGGCTACACCTTC.

The chain links TRBV2 to TRBJ2-1, with TRBD2 matching over 12 bases. Germline assignment: CDR1 SNHLY and CDR2 FYNNEI. CDR3 length: 15 amino acids. With V trimmed by 3 bases and J by 10 bases, 7 bases remained unmatched. The CDR3 nucleotides are TGTGCCAGCAGTGAGAGACTAGCGGGGGAAATAGAGCAGTTCTTC. This gives the protein CASSERLAGEIEQFF.

This clonotype was recorded many times. V gene TRBV5-1 combines with J gene TRBJ2-6; D gene unclear. Germline-derived CDR1 and CDR2 are SGHRS and YFSETQ. Trimming removed 2 bases from V and 0 bases from J, with 3 bases in between. CDR3 length: 14 residues. The CDR3 DNA reads as TGCGCCAGCAGCTTCTACTCTGGGGCCAACGTCCTGACTTTC. Translated, it gives CASSFYSGANVLTF.

This clonotype was found many times. This chain's CDR3 is CASSLDTQETQYF. CDR3 DNA: TGTGCCAGCAGTTTAGACACCCAAGAGACCCAGTACTTC. The chain joins TRBV12-3 or TRBV12-4 to TRBJ2-5; D gene unclear. The CDR3 runs 13 residues. The V end lost 1 base, the J end lost 1 base, and 4 bases lay between the germline ends.

This clonotype was recorded many times. CDR3 amino acids: CASRQLAGGGNEQFF. The CDR3 DNA reads as TGTGCCAGCAGACAACTAGCGGGAGGGGGAAATGAGCAGTTCTTC. This chain connects TRBV28 to TRBJ2-1; 13 bases agree with TRBD2. Germline CDR1 reads MDHEN; CDR2 reads SYDVKM. The ends lost 6 bases at V and 7 bases at J; junction bases unmatched: 6. CDR3 size: 15 residues.

This clonotype was detected many times. The V and J genes are TRBV5-1 and TRBJ2-3; the match to TRBD2 covers 13 bases. The CDR3 contains 16 residues. With V trimmed by 4 bases and J by 6 bases, 8 bases remained unmatched. Germline V gene sequence: CDR1 SGHRS, CDR2 YFSETQ. CDR3 sequence reads: CASSLLAGGPWDTQYF. CDR3 in DNA: TGCGCCAGCAGCCTACTAGCGGGAGGGCCCTGGGATACGCAGTATTTT.

This clonotype was seen at least ten times. V and J are TRBV24-1 and TRBJ2-1, with 7 nucleotides matching TRBD2. CDR1 and CDR2 (germline): KGHDR, SFDVKD. The CDR3 spans 14 residues. The trim removed 10 bases at V and 4 bases at J, leaving 9 bases unmatched. The CDR3 is CATGASGTYNEQFF. CDR3 bases: TGTGCCACTGGAGCCAGCGGGACTTACAATGAGCAGTTCTTC.

This clonotype was detected a few times. V and J are TRBV14 and TRBJ2-7, with 9 bases identical to TRBD1. This CDR3 has 13 amino acids. The germline V gene has CDR1 SGHDN and CDR2 FVKESK. V trimming: 6 bases; J trimming: 2 bases; junction bases outside the gene matches: 2. The CDR3 nucleotides are TGTGCCAGCAGGGACAGGGGAGCCTACGAGCAGTACTTC. Translating gives CASRDRGAYEQYF.

CDR3: CASSLNSGTEAFF. DNA of the CDR3: TGTGCCAGCAGCTTAAACAGTGGCACTGAAGCTTTCTTT. This sequence joins TRBV7-9 and TRBJ1-1; unclear D gene. Germline CDR1 SEHNR, CDR2 FQNEAQ (reference sequence). V dropped 2 bases and J dropped 4 bases, with 8 bases sitting between them. The CDR3 is made up of 13 amino acids.

This clonotype was seen at least ten times. V usage is TRBV12-3 or TRBV12-4 and J usage is TRBJ1-5; 8 positions match TRBD1. J was trimmed by 6 bases and V by 5 bases; bases with no gene match: 18. The CDR3 loop spans 18 amino acids. Written as DNA, the CDR3 is TGTGCCAGCAGTAGGCGAGGTGGACAGGGTCTCGCAGGTCAGCCCCAGCATTTT. This codes for CASSRRGGQGLAGQPQHF.